This T cell receptor (beta chain) originates from a study of T-cell reconstitution after alpha-beta-depleted transplantation in children. Preparing the TCRbeta library involved the use of unique molecular identifiers. TCRdb re-analysed the PCR reads in MiXCR, keeping a single row per CDR3 protein. The table shows about 360,000 distinct CDR3 sequences, with about 14% occurring only once. The CDR3 consists of 14 residues. V was pared by 0 bases and J by 5 bases, with 10 bases between. Germline V gene data show CDR1 as MNHEY and CDR2 as SVGEGT. The gene calls are TRBV6-2 or TRBV6-3 and TRBJ1-1; D gene ambiguous. The TCR sequence derives from a human donor who donated a stem cell graft to a child with Fanconi anemia. The material sequenced was PBMCs, taken from the stem cell graft. The CDR3 region has the DNA TGTGCCAGCAGTTACTCGATTGGGGATACTGAAGCTTTCTTT. Amino acid sequence: CASSYSIGDTEAFF.